This TCR beta chain was captured by sequencing in a study of CD8 T cells in ankylosing spondylitis (dated by TCRdb to the late 2010s). Study-level background: T cell receptor beta repertoires were profiled in healthy donors and ankylosing spondylitis patients so that disease-linked TCR variants could be found. In total, the full study cohort was made up of roughly 110 healthy donors and approximately 24 ankylosing spondylitis patients. Peripheral blood was sampled, and synovial fluid was also collected from ankylosing spondylitis patients. Beyond this particular receptor, the publication reports: Significant enrichment of the disease-linked clones was reported in matched synovial fluid samples from ankylosing spondylitis patients. A TCR beta motif of 7 or 8 highly homologous amino acid variants appeared characteristic of blood from ankylosing spondylitis patients. Some motif variants had previously been reported in the synovial fluid and blood of reactive arthritis patients, which suggests shared mechanisms of disease initiation. In peripheral blood, the disease-linked clones were found at relatively low frequencies and had a CD8+ phenotype.

Sequenced using an Illumina HiSeq 2500. TCR beta libraries were prepared by quantitative 5'-RACE with molecular barcodes. The authors' analysis ran thus. A new computational method based on a probabilistic model of VDJ rearrangement was used to identify disease-linked TCR variants. The public reads were reanalyzed by TCRdb: fastp trimming at Q25, MiXCR alignment, in-frame beta chains only. Every distinct CDR3 protein forms one entry, paired with its most common genes and DNA. These V and J calls derive from TCRdb rather than the authors' analysis. The sample profile shows more than 250,000 distinct CDR3 sequences; roughly 10% of them were found once. Together, the top ten hold 9.1% of the sample. Regarding this clonotype: Its antigen remains undetermined. Base qualities are not provided; no much larger clone lies one nucleotide away.

Sequencing used blood, either unsorted or a sorted T cell fraction (not recorded which). The receptor comes from a female donor with ankylosing spondylitis or in good health (not recorded which).

The CDR3 in this case is CASSNDPSWDQPQHF. The DNA sequence is as follows: TGTGCCAGCAGCAACGATCCAAGCTGGGATCAGCCCCAGCATTTT. This chain is built from TRBV7-2 and TRBJ1-5, with an unclear D gene assignment. Taken from cysteine to phenylalanine, the CDR3 has 15 residues. Just the 45-base CDR3 DNA is kept, in frame starting at base 1. V is cut by 5 bases and J by 5 bases, and the space between the germline ends is 16 bases. From a lookup of the germline V gene, CDR1 and CDR2 are SGHTA and FQGNSA.